The 17 T cell receptor beta chains presented below share a single source sample, sequenced in a study of CD8 T cells in Susac syndrome. RNA in amounts of about 0.45 to 1 ug was reverse transcribed with random hexamers. TCRdb re-called the immunoSEQ multiplex PCR reads through MiXCR, storing one row per CDR3 protein. The sample records around 160,000 distinct CDR3 sequences, over 85% being singletons. The specimen was CD4+ T cells from PBMCs. The receptors shown here come from a human donor in good health.

CDR3 loop: CASSSTQGQDEQFF. The CDR3, as DNA: TGCGCCAGCAGCTCCACACAGGGTCAGGATGAGCAGTTCTTC. The gene calls are TRBV5-1 and TRBJ2-1, with D possibly being TRBD1 (6 bases). V lost 3 bases and J 8 bases, leaving 15 bases between the germline ends. Germline V gives CDR1 SGHRS, CDR2 YFSETQ. The CDR3 is 14 amino acids.

V and J are TRBV15 and TRBJ2-7; 7 positions agree with TRBD2. CDR1 and CDR2 (germline): LNHNV, YYDKDF (reference sequence). The CDR3 has 13 residues. The ends lost 5 bases at V and 7 bases at J; junction bases unmatched: 8. The CDR3 bases are TGTGCCACCAGCCCTCGGCTGGGGGGGGAGCAGTACTTC. Amino acids: CATSPRLGGEQYF.

The rearrangement uses TRBV29-1 and TRBJ2-3; 9 bases agree with TRBD1. J was trimmed by 2 bases and V by 7 bases; bases with no gene match: 4. In germline, CDR1 is SQVTM, CDR2 ANQGSEA. The CDR3 has 13 amino acids. The CDR3 coding sequence is TGCAGCGGGGACAGGGCTGCCACAGATACGCAGTATTTT. Encoded protein: CSGDRAATDTQYF.

The rearrangement joins TRBV5-6 to TRBJ2-1; TRBD2 is a possible D gene (5 bases). The germline gives CDR1 SGHDT, CDR2 YYEEEE. This CDR3 region has 15 residues. V dropped 7 bases and J dropped 2 bases, with 16 bases sitting between them. The CDR3 sequence is CASSASSRTYNEQFF. The CDR3 bases are TGTGCCAGCTCCGCCTCTAGCCGCACCTACAATGAGCAGTTCTTC.

The J gene is TRBJ2-1, the V gene TRBV29-1; unclear D gene. V dropped 5 bases and J dropped 3 bases, with 5 bases sitting between them. There are 11 residues in the CDR3. The germline gives CDR1 SQVTM, CDR2 ANQGSEA. The CDR3 reads CSVTDYNEQFF. The CDR3 region has the DNA TGCAGCGTTACAGACTACAATGAGCAGTTCTTC.

This chain links TRBV20-1 with TRBJ2-4, with TRBD1 matching over 7 bases. The CDR3 is 12 residues long. V shed 5 bases, J shed 7 bases, and the junction held 5 bases outside the gene matches. Germline CDR1 reads DFQATT; CDR2 reads SNEGSKA (reference sequence). As DNA, the CDR3 is TGCAGTGCTTCCGGGACAGACAACATTCAGTACTTC. Amino acid sequence: CSASGTDNIQYF.

The genes are TRBV19 and TRBJ2-3; tentative D call: TRBD2 (6 bases). The CDR3 covers 13 residues. Between the trimmed V and J ends, which lost 8 bases and 0 bases, there was a span of 9 bases. CDR1 and CDR2 from the germline V gene are LNHDA and SQIVND (reference sequence). CDR3 in DNA: TGTGCCAGTCGGGGGTTTAGCACAGATACGCAGTATTTT. Protein: CASRGFSTDTQYF.

This chain connects TRBV6-2 or TRBV6-3 to TRBJ2-7, with 12 bases that match TRBD1. The V gene's germline CDR1 is MNHEY and CDR2 SVGEGT. V lost 7 bases, J lost 5 bases, and 9 bases stayed unmatched. The CDR3 has 15 residues. DNA for the CDR3: TGTGCCAGCACCGATGGGGGGACAGGGGGCCACGAGCAGTACTTC. Translation gives CASTDGGTGGHEQYF.

This clonotype was found once. The chain recombines TRBV12-3 or TRBV12-4 with TRBJ2-2; 9 bases are shared with TRBD1. The CDR3 consists of 14 residues. Losses at the gene ends were 7 bases for V and 7 bases for J; bases not matched to a gene: 7. The CDR3 loop is CASKGQGSIGELFF. DNA of the CDR3: TGTGCCAGCAAGGGACAGGGATCGATCGGGGAGCTGTTTTTT.

The rearrangement links TRBV12-3 or TRBV12-4 to TRBJ2-3; D is possibly TRBD2 (6 bases). CDR3 length: 14 amino acids. With 6 bases removed from V and 3 bases from J, the gap between germline ends came to 13 bases. The CDR3 nucleotides are TGTGCCAGCAGCTCCGGGACTGGGACAGATACGCAGTATTTT. It translates to CASSSGTGTDTQYF.

The chain uses TRBV14 and TRBJ1-5; TRBD1 aligns across 8 bases. J gave up 6 bases and V 3 bases, and 7 bases lay outside the gene matches. There are 15 residues in the CDR3. Germline CDR1 and CDR2: SGHDN and FVKESK. CDR3 nucleotides: TGTGCCAGCAGCCAGATAGGACAGGGAAGTCAGCCCCAGCATTTT. Translation: CASSQIGQGSQPQHF.

This chain uses TRBV5-4 with TRBJ2-5; the match to TRBD2 covers 8 bases. With 3 bases clipped from V and 5 bases from J, the junction kept 9 bases outside the gene matches. The V gene's germline CDR1 is SGHNT and CDR2 YYREEE (reference sequence). This CDR3 spans 15 amino acids. In DNA, the CDR3 is TGTGCCAGCAGCTCTGACGGGGGGGGCGGGGAGACCCAGTACTTC. Protein: CASSSDGGGGETQYF.

The chain joins TRBV9 to TRBJ2-2; 12 nucleotides align to TRBD2. With 2 bases clipped from V and 5 bases from J, the junction kept 4 bases outside the gene matches. The CDR3 consists of 16 residues. CDR1 and CDR2 from the germline V gene are SGDLS and YYNGEE. CDR3 bases: TGTGCCAGCAGCGTCCTAGCGGGGGGGAAGACCGGGGAGCTGTTTTTT. Translated, it gives CASSVLAGGKTGELFF.

This rearrangement joins TRBV9 to TRBJ1-6; D possibly corresponds to TRBD1 (5 bases). Per the germline V gene, CDR1 is SGDLS and CDR2 is YYNGEE. CDR3 size: 13 residues. V dropped 7 bases and J dropped 9 bases, with 14 bases sitting between them. CDR3 protein: CASSVGGGSPLHF. CDR3 nucleotide sequence: TGTGCCAGCTCCGTCGGGGGGGGTTCACCCCTCCACTTT.

The chain recombines TRBV11-2 with TRBJ2-1; D gene uncertain. The germline gives CDR1 SGHAT, CDR2 FQNNGV. This CDR3 has 14 amino acids. V was pared by 5 bases and J by 3 bases, with 11 bases between. CDR3 nucleotide sequence: TGTGCCAGCAGCCGGGCCTCCGTCTACAATGAGCAGTTCTTC. Encoded protein: CASSRASVYNEQFF.

The rearrangement joins TRBV20-1 to TRBJ2-3, with 7 bases lining up with TRBD1. V lost 1 base to trimming and J lost 1 base; unmatched junction nucleotides: 8. The CDR3 is made up of 16 amino acids. Germline loops: CDR1 DFQATT, CDR2 SNEGSKA (reference sequence). The CDR3 spells CSARGTGDRGTDTQYF. DNA for the CDR3: TGCAGTGCTAGAGGAACAGGGGATAGAGGCACAGATACGCAGTATTTT.

The chain recombines TRBV18 with TRBJ2-2, with 10 nucleotides matching TRBD1. Germline V gene lookup returns CDR1 KGHSH and CDR2 LQKENI. V dropped 4 bases and J dropped 5; count of bases not matched to a gene: 7. The CDR3 extends over 16 amino acids. The CDR3 DNA follows: TGTGCCAGCTCACTGTCTTGGACAGGGGGAACCGGGGAGCTGTTTTTT. This encodes CASSLSWTGGTGELFF.